This TCR beta chain was identified in a study of T cell responses to AZD1222 COVID-19 vaccine. Germline-derived CDR1 and CDR2 are MRHNA and SNTAGT. The CDR3 runs 15 residues. Deletions cut 0 bases from V and 7 bases from J, with 13 bases between. General observations from the study: Donors were chiefly white British, with a greater number of females, and clonal diversity was perhaps underestimated.

TCRdb keeps only in-frame clones here, not all; method: immunoSEQ multiplex PCR. The sample consists of roughly 97,000 clones, about 93% of them appearing once. Concerning this clone itself: No antigen is known for it.

The chain uses TRBV6-4 and TRBJ2-1; either TRBD1 or TRBD2 may fit D (5 bases each). The starting material was peripheral blood, obtained on day 0 of AZD1222 vaccination. This sequence was found in an adult in good health. The CDR3 bases are TGTGCCAGCAGTGACTCACGGGGCGCAGTAAATGAGCAGTTCTTC. Encoded protein: CASSDSRGAVNEQFF.